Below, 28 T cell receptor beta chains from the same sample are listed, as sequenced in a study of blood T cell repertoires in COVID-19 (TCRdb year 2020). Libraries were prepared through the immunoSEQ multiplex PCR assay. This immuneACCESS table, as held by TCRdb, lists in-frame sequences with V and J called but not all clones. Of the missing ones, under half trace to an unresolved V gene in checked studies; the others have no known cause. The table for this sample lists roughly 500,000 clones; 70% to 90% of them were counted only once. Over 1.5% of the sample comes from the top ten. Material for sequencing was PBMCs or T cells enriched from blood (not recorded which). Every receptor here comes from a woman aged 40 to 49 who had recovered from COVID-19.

The CDR3 region has the DNA TGTGCCAGCTCACCCGGGACAGGGACTAACTATGGCTACACCTTC. Translating gives CASSPGTGTNYGYTF. The chain joins TRBV18 to TRBJ1-2; TRBD1 matches 9 bases. This CDR3 has 15 amino acids. V lost 3 bases and J lost 0; bases outside the gene matches: 2. Germline loops: CDR1 KGHSH, CDR2 LQKENI.

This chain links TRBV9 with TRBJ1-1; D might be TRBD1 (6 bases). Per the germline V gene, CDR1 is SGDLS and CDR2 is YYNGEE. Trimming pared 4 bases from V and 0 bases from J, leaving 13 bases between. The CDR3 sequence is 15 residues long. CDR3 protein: CASSPRTVMNTEAFF. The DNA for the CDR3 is TGTGCCAGCAGCCCGCGGACAGTCATGAACACTGAAGCTTTCTTT.

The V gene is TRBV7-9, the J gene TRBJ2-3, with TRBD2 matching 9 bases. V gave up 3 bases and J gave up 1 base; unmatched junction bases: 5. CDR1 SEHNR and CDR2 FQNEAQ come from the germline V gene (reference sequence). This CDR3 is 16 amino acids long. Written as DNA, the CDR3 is TGTGCCAGCAGCTTCGGTAGCGGGGGCCGCACAGATACGCAGTATTTT. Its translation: CASSFGSGGRTDTQYF.

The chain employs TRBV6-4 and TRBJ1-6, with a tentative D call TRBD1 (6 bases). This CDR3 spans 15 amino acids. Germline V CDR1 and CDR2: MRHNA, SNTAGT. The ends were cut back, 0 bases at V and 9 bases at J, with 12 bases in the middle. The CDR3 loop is CASSDSARGGSPLHF. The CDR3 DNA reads TGTGCCAGCAGTGACTCGGCCAGGGGTGGTTCACCCCTCCACTTT.

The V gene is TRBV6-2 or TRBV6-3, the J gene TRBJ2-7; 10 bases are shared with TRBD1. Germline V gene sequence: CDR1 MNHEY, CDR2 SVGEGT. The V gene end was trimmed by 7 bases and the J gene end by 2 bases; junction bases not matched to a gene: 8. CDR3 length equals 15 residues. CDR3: CASTPGDRGPYEQYF. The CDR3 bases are TGTGCCAGCACCCCCGGGGACAGGGGCCCCTACGAGCAGTACTTC.

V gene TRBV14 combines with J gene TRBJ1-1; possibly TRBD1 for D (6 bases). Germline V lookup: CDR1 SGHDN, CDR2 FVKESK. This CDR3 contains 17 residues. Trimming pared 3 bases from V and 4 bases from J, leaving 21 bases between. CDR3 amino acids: CASSHLVGEEQGTEAFF. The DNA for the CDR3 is TGTGCCAGCAGCCATCTAGTAGGTGAGGAACAGGGCACTGAAGCTTTCTTT.

Here the CDR3 DNA reads TGTGCCAGCAGCTCCCACCTAAGACTAGCGGGAGGAGGCTACAATGAGCAGTTCTTC. It is translated as CASSSHLRLAGGGYNEQFF. V is TRBV9 and J is TRBJ2-1; 13 bases map to TRBD2. With 4 bases clipped from V and 3 bases from J, the junction kept 13 bases outside the gene matches. The length of the CDR3 is 19 residues. CDR1 and CDR2 (germline): SGDLS, YYNGEE.

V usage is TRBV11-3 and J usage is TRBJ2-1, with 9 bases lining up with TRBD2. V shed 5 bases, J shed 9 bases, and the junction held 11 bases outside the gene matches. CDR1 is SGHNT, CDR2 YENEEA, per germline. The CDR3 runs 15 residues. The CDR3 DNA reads TGTGCCAGCAGCCTGGGACTAGCTACAATGGGTGAGCAGTTCTTC. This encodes CASSLGLATMGEQFF.

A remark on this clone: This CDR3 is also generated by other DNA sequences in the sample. In nucleotides, the CDR3 is TGTGCCAGCAGTGGAGGGCTCAATCAGCCCCAGCATTTT. It codes for CASSGGLNQPQHF. The rearrangement uses TRBV2 and TRBJ1-5; D remains ambiguous. CDR1 is SNHLY and CDR2 is FYNNEI in the germline V gene. This CDR3 comprises 13 residues. V lost 4 bases, J lost 3 bases, and 7 bases lay in between.

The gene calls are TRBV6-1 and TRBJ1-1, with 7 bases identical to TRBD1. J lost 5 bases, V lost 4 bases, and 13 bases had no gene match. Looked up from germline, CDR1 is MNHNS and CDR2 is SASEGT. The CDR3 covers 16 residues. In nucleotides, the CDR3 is TGTGCCAGCAGTGGACAGGGATTTCGTAGCCTGACTGAAGCTTTCTTT. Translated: CASSGQGFRSLTEAFF.

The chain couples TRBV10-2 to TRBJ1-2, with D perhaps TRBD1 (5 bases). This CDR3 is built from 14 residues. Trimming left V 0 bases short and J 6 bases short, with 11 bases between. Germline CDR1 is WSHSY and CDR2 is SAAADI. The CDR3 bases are TGCGCCAGCAGTGAGTCTAGGGGCATACATGGCTACACCTTC. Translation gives CASSESRGIHGYTF.

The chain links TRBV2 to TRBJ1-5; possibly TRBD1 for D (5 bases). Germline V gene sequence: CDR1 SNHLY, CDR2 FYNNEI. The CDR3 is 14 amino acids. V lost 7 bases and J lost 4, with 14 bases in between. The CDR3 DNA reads TGTGCCAGCAAAGGGGCCGCTCTAAATCAGCCCCAGCATTTT. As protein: CASKGAALNQPQHF.

This chain's CDR3 is CASSTHAGIYEKLFF. CDR3 bases: TGTGCCAGCAGTACCCACGCAGGTATCTATGAAAAACTGTTTTTT. The chain combines TRBV28 with TRBJ1-4; no firm D call. This CDR3 region has 15 residues. Trimming took off 5 bases at V and 6 bases at J, with 16 bases between the two ends. Germline V gene sequence: CDR1 MDHEN, CDR2 SYDVKM. Full variable domain (remainder filled in from reference TRBV28 and TRBJ1-4): DVKVTQSSRYLVKRTGEKVFLECVQDMDHENMFWYRQDPGLGLRLIYFSYDVKMKEKGDIPEGYSVSREKKERFSLILESASTNQTSMYLCASSTHAGIYEKLFFGSGTQLSVL.

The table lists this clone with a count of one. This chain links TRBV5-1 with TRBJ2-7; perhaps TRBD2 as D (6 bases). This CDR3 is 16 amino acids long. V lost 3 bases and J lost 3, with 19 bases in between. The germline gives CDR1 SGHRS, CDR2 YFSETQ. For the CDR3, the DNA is TGCGCCAGCAGCTCTACGAGTTCTAGCGCAATCTACGAGCAGTACTTC. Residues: CASSSTSSSAIYEQYF.

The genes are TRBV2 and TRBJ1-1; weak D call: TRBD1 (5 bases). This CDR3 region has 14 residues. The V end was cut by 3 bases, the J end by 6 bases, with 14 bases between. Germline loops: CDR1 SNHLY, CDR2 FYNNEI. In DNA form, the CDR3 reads TGTGCCAGCAGTGACGGGCAGGGTCCTTCTGAAGCTTTCTTT. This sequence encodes CASSDGQGPSEAFF.

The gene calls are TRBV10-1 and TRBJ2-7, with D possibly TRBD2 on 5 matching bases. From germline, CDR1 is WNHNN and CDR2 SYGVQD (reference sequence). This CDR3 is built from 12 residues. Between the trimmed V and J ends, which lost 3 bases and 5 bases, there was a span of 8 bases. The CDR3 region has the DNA TGCGCCAGCAGTGACTGGGAGAACGAGCAGTACTTC. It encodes CASSDWENEQYF.

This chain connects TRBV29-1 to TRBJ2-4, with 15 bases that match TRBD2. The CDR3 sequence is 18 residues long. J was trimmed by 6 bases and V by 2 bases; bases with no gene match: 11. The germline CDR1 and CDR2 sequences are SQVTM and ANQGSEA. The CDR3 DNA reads TGCAGCGTTGAACCGGGACTAGCGGGAGGAGCCCTCGGAAACATTCAGTACTTC. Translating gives CSVEPGLAGGALGNIQYF.

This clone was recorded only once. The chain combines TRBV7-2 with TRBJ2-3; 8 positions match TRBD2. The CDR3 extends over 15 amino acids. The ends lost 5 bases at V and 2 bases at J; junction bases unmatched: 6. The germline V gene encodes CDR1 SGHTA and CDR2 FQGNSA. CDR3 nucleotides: TGTGCCAGCAGCCGGTATAGCGGGATCACAGATACGCAGTATTTT. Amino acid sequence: CASSRYSGITDTQYF.

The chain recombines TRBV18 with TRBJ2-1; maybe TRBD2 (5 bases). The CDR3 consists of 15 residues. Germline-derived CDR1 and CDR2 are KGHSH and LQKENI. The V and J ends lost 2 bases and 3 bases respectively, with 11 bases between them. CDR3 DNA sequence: TGTGCCAGCTCACCATCGGGGTACGTCTACAATGAGCAGTTCTTC. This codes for CASSPSGYVYNEQFF.

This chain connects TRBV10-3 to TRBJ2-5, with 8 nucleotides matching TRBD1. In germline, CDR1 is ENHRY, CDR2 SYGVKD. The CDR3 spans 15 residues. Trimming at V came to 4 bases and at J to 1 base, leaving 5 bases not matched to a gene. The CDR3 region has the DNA TGTGCCATCAGTGCCTCTGGACAGGGCCAAGAGACCCAGTACTTC. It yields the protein CAISASGQGQETQYF.

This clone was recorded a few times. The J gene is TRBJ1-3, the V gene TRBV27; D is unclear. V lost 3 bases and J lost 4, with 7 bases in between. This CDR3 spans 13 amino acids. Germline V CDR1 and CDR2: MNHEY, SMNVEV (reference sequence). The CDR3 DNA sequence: TGTGCCAGCAGTTTCGTTATGGGAAACACCATATATTTT. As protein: CASSFVMGNTIYF.

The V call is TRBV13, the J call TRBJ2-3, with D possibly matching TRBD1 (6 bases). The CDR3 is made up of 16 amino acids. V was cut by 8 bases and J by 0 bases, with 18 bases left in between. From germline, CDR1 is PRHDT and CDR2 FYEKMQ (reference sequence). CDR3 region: CASGTWDTSSTDTQYF. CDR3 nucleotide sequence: TGTGCCAGCGGGACCTGGGACACATCTAGCACAGATACGCAGTATTTT.

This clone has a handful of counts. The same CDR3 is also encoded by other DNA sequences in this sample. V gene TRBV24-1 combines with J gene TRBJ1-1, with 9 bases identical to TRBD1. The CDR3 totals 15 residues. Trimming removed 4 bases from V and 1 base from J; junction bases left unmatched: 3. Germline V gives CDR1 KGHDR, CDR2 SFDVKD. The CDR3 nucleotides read TGTGCCACCAGTGACCCGGGACAGGGGAACACTGAAGCTTTCTTT. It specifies CATSDPGQGNTEAFF.

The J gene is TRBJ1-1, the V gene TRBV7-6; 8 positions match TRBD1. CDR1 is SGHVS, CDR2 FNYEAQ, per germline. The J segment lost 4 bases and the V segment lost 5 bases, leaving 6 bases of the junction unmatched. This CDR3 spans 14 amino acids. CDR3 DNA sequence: TGTGCCAGCAGCGCGATCAGGGGGCCCACTGAAGCTTTCTTT. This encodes CASSAIRGPTEAFF.

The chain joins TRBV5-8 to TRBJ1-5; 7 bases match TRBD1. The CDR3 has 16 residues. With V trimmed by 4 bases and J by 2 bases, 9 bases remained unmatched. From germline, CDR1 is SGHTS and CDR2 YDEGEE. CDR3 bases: TGTGCCAGCAGCCTAGGACAGGATCTCGGCAATCAGCCCCAGCATTTT. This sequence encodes CASSLGQDLGNQPQHF.

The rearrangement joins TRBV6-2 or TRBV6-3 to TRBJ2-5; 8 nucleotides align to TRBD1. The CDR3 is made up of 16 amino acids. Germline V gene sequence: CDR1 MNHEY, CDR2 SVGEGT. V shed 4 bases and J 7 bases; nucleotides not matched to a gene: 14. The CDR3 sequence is CASSSIGTGVRATQYF. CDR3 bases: TGTGCCAGCAGTTCCATAGGGACAGGAGTGAGGGCGACCCAGTACTTC.

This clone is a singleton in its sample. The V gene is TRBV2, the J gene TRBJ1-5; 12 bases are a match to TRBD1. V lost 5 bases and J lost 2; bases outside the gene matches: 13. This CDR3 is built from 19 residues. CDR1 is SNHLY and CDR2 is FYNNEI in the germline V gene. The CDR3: CASSKRDRGRGRGNQPQHF. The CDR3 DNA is TGTGCCAGCAGTAAAAGGGACAGGGGGCGCGGGCGGGGCAATCAGCCCCAGCATTTT.

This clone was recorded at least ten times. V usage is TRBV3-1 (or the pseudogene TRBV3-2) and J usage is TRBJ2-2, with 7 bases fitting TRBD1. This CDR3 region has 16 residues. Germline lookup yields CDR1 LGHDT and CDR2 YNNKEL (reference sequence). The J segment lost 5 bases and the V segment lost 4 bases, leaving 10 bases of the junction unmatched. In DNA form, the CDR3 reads TGTGCCAGCAGCCCCCTCATCGACAGGGCGACCGGGGAGCTGTTTTTT. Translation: CASSPLIDRATGELFF.